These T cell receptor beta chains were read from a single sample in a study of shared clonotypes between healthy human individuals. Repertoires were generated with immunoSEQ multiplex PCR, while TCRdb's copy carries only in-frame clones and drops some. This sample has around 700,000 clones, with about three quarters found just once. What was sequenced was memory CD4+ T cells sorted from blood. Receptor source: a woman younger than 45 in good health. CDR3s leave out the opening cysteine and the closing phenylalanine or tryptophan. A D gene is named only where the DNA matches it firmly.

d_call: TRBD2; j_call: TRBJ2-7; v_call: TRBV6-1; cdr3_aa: ASSETSGRLGEQY
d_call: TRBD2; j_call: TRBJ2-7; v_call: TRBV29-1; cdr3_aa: SVQTGTSGRAYEQY
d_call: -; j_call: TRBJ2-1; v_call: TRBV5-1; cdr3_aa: ASSLDSHSYNEQF
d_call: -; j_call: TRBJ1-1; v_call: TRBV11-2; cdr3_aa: ASSWGIRDTEAF
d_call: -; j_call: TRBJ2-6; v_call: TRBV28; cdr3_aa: ASSRSSGANVLT
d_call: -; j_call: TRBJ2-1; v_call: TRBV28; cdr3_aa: ASRIYNEQF
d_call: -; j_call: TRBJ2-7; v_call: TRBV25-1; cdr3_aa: ASSAHYEQY
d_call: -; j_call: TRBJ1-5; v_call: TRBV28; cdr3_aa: ATTPGGHQPQH
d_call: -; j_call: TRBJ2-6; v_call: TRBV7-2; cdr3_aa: ASSFTAGANVLT
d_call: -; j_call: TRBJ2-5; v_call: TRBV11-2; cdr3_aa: ATGRGQETQY
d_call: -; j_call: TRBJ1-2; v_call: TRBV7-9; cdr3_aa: ASSLAAPVDGYT
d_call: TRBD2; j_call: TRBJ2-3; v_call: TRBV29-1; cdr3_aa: SVEGATSGSLDTQY
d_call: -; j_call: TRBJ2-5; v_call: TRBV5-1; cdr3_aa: ASSPRIAGEETQY
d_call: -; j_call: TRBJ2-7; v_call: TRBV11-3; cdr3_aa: ASSFQGDRYEQY
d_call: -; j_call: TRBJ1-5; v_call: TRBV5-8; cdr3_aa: ASSPGPLGSQPQH
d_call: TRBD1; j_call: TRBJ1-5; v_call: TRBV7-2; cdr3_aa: ASSSYRGENQPQH
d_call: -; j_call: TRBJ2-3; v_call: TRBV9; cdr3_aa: ASSVRQGAAPQY
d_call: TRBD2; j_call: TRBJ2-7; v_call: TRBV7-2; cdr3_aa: ASSEASSGSMYEQY
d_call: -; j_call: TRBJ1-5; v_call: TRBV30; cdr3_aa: AWSGLINQPQH
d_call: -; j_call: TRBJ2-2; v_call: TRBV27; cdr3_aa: ASRKTGTGELF
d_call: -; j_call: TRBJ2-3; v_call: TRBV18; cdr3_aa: ASSPGPDTQY
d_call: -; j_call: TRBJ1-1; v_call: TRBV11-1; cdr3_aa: ASSSLGGGYTEAF
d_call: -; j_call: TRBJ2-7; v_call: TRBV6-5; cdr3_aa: ASSRPGRDINEQY
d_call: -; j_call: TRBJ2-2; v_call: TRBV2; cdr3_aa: ASSPLINTGELF
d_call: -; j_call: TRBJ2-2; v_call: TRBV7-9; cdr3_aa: ASSLTHNTGELF
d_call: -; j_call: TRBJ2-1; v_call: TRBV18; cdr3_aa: ASSPLGPRSYNEQF
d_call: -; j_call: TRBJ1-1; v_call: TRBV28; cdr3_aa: ASLKLNTEAF
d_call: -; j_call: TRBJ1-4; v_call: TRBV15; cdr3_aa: ATSRADSYEKLF
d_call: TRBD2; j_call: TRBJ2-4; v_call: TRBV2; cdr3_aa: ASSTGLAVAKNIQY
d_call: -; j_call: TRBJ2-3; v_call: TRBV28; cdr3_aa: ASSFPGAGDTQY
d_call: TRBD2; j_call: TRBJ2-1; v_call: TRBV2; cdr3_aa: ASSPRTSGNEQF
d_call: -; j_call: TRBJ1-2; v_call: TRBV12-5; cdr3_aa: ASGLDGRRSYGYT
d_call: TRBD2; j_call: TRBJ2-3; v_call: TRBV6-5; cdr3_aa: ASSSAGVSTDTQY
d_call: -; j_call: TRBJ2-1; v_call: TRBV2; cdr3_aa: ASTPGTSLGDEQF
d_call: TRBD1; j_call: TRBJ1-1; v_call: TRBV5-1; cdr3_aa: ASSSELPGTGNTEAF
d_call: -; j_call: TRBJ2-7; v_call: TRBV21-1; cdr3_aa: ASSGPSGTSYEQY
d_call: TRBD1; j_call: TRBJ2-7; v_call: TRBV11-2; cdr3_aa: ASSLEGQGPR
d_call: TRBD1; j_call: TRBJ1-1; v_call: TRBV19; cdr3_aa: ASSTPDRGGTEAF
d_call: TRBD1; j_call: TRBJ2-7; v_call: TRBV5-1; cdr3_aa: ASSWGQGAYEQY
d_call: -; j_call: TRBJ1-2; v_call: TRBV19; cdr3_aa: ASDGTPYGYT